One and the same sample provided the 18 T cell receptor beta chains below, sequenced in a study of control samples from healthy donors and cancer patients. Only in-frame clones appear in the TCRdb table, and some are missing; sequencing was by immunoSEQ multiplex PCR. The sample lists 150,000 to 160,000 clones, 93% seen once, with about 2.4% in the top ten. The sequenced sample consisted of blood. These receptors came from a man aged 50-60 years in good health.

This chain links TRBV24-1 with TRBJ1-2, with D perhaps matching TRBD1 (5 bases). There are 15 residues in the CDR3. Trimming cost V 6 bases and J 1 base, with 14 bases left between them. Per the germline V gene, CDR1 is KGHDR and CDR2 is SFDVKD. CDR3 sequence (DNA): TGTGCCACCAGTAACGGGGCAGGCCTTAACTATGGCTACACCTTC. This sequence encodes CATSNGAGLNYGYTF.

The J gene is TRBJ2-7, the V gene TRBV10-3; the match to TRBD2 covers 7 bases. The V and J ends lost 0 bases and 6 bases, in that order; junction bases with no gene match: 11. CDR1 is ENHRY and CDR2 is SYGVKD in the germline V gene. This CDR3 contains 16 residues. CDR3 amino acids: CAISESSGGSWSEQYF. In DNA form, the CDR3 reads TGTGCCATCAGTGAGTCGTCGGGCGGGAGCTGGTCCGAGCAGTACTTC.

V is TRBV7-8 and J is TRBJ2-3; D gene uncertain. Trimming cost V 1 base and J 0 bases, with 5 bases left between them. The CDR3 consists of 14 residues. Looked up from germline, CDR1 is SGHVS and CDR2 is FQNEAQ. This CDR3 is CASSLGSSTDTQYF. The CDR3 DNA reads as TGTGCCAGCAGCTTAGGAAGCAGCACAGATACGCAGTATTTT.

The genes are TRBV11-2 and TRBJ1-2; 7 bases align to TRBD1. Per the germline V gene, CDR1 is SGHAT and CDR2 is FQNNGV. The CDR3 contains 13 residues. Trimming removed 5 bases from V and 5 bases from J; junction bases left unmatched: 5. CDR3 bases: TGTGCCAGCAGCCCCGACAGGGATTATGGCTACACCTTC. It translates to CASSPDRDYGYTF.

The chain employs TRBV19 and TRBJ2-5; possibly TRBD2 for D (6 bases). The V end lost 4 bases, the J end lost 3 bases, and 15 bases lay between the germline ends. The CDR3 is made up of 15 amino acids. The germline gives CDR1 LNHDA, CDR2 SQIVND (reference sequence). The CDR3: CASSTSGTGKETQYF. The CDR3 bases are TGTGCCAGTAGTACCTCGGGGACTGGGAAAGAGACCCAGTACTTC.

The chain has TRBV19 and TRBJ2-3; TRBD1 might be the D (5 bases). The CDR3 totals 12 residues. V lost 5 bases and J lost 5, with 8 bases in between. Per germline, CDR1 LNHDA and CDR2 SQIVND (reference sequence). CDR3 region: CASSFQGDTQYF. Here the CDR3 DNA reads TGTGCCAGTAGTTTCCAGGGAGATACGCAGTATTTT.

J is TRBJ2-6 and V is TRBV6-6, with TRBD1 identical over 7 bases. Trimming cost V 10 bases and J 0 bases; bases outside gene matches: 9. Germline V gene sequence: CDR1 MNHNY, CDR2 SVGAGI (reference sequence). The CDR3 sequence is 16 residues long. CDR3 sequence (DNA): TGTGCCAACTCCAGGGGGAAGTTCTCTGGGGCCAACGTCCTGACTTTC. Amino acid sequence: CANSRGKFSGANVLTF.

The chain has TRBV2 and TRBJ2-2; D is perhaps TRBD1 or TRBD2 (6 bases each). With 6 bases removed from V and 2 bases from J, the gap between germline ends came to 22 bases. The CDR3 runs to 18 residues. Germline V gene lookup returns CDR1 SNHLY and CDR2 FYNNEI. The CDR3 sequence: CASRAGQWGTINTGELFF. For the CDR3, the DNA is TGTGCCAGCAGGGCGGGACAATGGGGGACCATCAACACCGGGGAGCTGTTTTTT. Combining the CDR3 with reference TRBV2 and TRBJ2-2 gives the whole variable domain EPEVTQTPSHQVTQMGQEVILRCVPISNHLYFYWYRQILGQKVEFLVSFYNNEISEKSEIFDDQFSVERPDGSNFTLKIRSTKLEDSAMYFCASRAGQWGTINTGELFFGEGSRLTVL.

J is TRBJ1-5 and V is TRBV6-5; D is ambiguous. The CDR3 is made up of 13 amino acids. Per germline, CDR1 MNHEY and CDR2 SVGAGI. The ends were cut back, 2 bases at V and 4 bases at J, with 6 bases in the middle. CDR3 amino acids: CASSYRVNQPQHF. In DNA, the CDR3 is TGTGCCAGCAGTTACAGGGTAAATCAGCCCCAGCATTTT.

The V call is TRBV10-3, the J call TRBJ2-5, with 8 bases lining up with TRBD1. This CDR3 has 17 residues. CDR1 and CDR2 from the germline V gene are ENHRY and SYGVKD. Trimming cost V 0 bases and J 4 bases; bases outside gene matches: 10. CDR3 bases: TGTGCCATCAGTGAGTCCCGGACAGGGTTAGAGACAGAGACCCAGTACTTC. This sequence encodes CAISESRTGLETETQYF.

The V call is TRBV28, the J call TRBJ1-2; D may be TRBD1 (5 bases). The CDR3 covers 14 residues. Germline values: CDR1 MDHEN, CDR2 SYDVKM. Trimming pared 4 bases from V and 4 bases from J, leaving 13 bases between. In DNA form, the CDR3 reads TGTGCCAGCAGTTCGGGACCAAACGCCTATGGCTACACCTTC. This translates into CASSSGPNAYGYTF.

The chain carries TRBV3-1 (or the pseudogene TRBV3-2) and TRBJ2-1; 14 bases match TRBD2. The CDR3 loop spans 19 amino acids. Trimming cost V 6 bases and J 0 bases; bases outside gene matches: 10. Germline V CDR1 and CDR2: LGHDT, YNNKEL (reference sequence). CDR3 nucleotide sequence: TGTGCCAGCAGTCCTCGGACTAGCGGGGGGCGGAGCTCCTACAATGAGCAGTTCTTC. Protein sequence: CASSPRTSGGRSSYNEQFF.

This chain links TRBV19 with TRBJ2-1; TRBD1 agrees at 7 bases. Germline CDR1 reads LNHDA; CDR2 reads SQIVND (reference sequence). The ends lost 1 base at V and 7 bases at J; junction bases unmatched: 7. CDR3 length: 15 amino acids. In nucleotides, the CDR3 is TGTGCCAGTAGTATAGCACGACAGGGTAGGAATGAGCAGTTCTTC. This encodes CASSIARQGRNEQFF. Drawing the rest from reference TRBV19 and TRBJ2-1, the complete variable domain is DGGITQSPKYLFRKEGQNVTLSCEQNLNHDAMYWYRQDPGQGLRLIYYSQIVNDFQKGDIAEGYSVSREKKESFPLTVTSAQKNPTAFYLCASSIARQGRNEQFFGPGTRLTVL.

This chain joins TRBV9 and TRBJ2-2, with D hard to call. Trimming pared 4 bases from V and 0 bases from J, leaving 13 bases between. CDR1 SGDLS and CDR2 YYNGEE come from the germline V gene. The CDR3 runs to 16 residues. CDR3 coding DNA: TGTGCCAGCAGCCCCCGTCCCTCTACGAACACCGGGGAGCTGTTTTTT. This translates into CASSPRPSTNTGELFF.

This clone has just one count. This sample includes further DNA sequences coding for the same CDR3. The chain couples TRBV5-1 to TRBJ1-1; D is unresolved. Germline-derived CDR1 and CDR2 are SGHRS and YFSETQ. CDR3 length: 13 amino acids. The V gene lost 0 bases and the J gene lost 0 bases, with 3 bases spanning the gap. Written as DNA, the CDR3 is TGCGCCAGCAGCTTGGAGGTGAACACTGAAGCTTTCTTT. Protein sequence: CASSLEVNTEAFF.

This rearrangement joins TRBV27 to TRBJ2-3; 8 nucleotides line up with TRBD1. Per germline, CDR1 MNHEY and CDR2 SMNVEV (reference sequence). Losses at the gene ends were 4 bases for V and 3 bases for J; bases not matched to a gene: 9. This CDR3 comprises 16 residues. The CDR3 coding sequence is TGTGCCAGCAGTTATTTCCACAGGGGGGTTACAGATACGCAGTATTTT. Protein: CASSYFHRGVTDTQYF.

V gene TRBV11-3 combines with J gene TRBJ2-1; TRBD2 agrees at 11 bases. V was clipped by 0 bases and J by 4 bases; unmatched bases: 2. The CDR3 covers 16 residues. Looked up from germline, CDR1 is SGHNT and CDR2 is YENEEA. Here the CDR3 DNA reads TGTGCCAGCAGCTTAGAAGGGACTAGCGGTTACAATGAGCAGTTCTTC. Translating it yields CASSLEGTSGYNEQFF.

The CDR3 protein is CASSLGTGGANYGYTF. Written as DNA, the CDR3 is TGTGCCAGCAGTTTGGGGACAGGAGGAGCTAACTATGGCTACACCTTC. V and J are TRBV28 and TRBJ1-2; 8 bases are a match to TRBD1. The germline CDR1 and CDR2 sequences are MDHEN and SYDVKM. V trimming: 3 bases; J trimming: 0 bases; junction bases outside the gene matches: 6. The length of the CDR3 is 16 residues.